Following are 2 T cell receptor beta chains from one sample sequenced in a study of metastatic and nonmetastatic thyroid tumors. TCRdb re-called clones via MiXCR from the PCR reads. The sample has approximately 30,000 clones, roughly 18% seen once. No patient had received any treatment before thyroid surgery. The sample was blood. Every receptor here comes from a female donor with papillary thyroid cancer or a benign thyroid nodule (not recorded which). Some clones in this sample may be carry-over from other donors' samples.

This clone was detected only once. This chain uses TRBV6-1 with TRBJ2-2; 8 bases fit TRBD1. Germline V gives CDR1 MNHNS, CDR2 SASEGT. Trimming cost V 5 bases and J 2 bases; bases outside gene matches: 10. The CDR3 covers 17 residues. In nucleotides, the CDR3 is TGTGCCAGCAGTCGCTCAACAGGGGGGACTAACACCGGGGAGCTGTTTTTT. Residues: CASSRSTGGTNTGELFF.

This clone appeared a few times. Compared with germline, one end of the junction differs, possibly owing to a read error. The chain carries TRBV12-3 or TRBV12-4 and TRBJ1-1; D uncertain. This CDR3 region has 13 residues. In nucleotides, the CDR3 is TGTGCCAGCAGTTTCACACTGAACACTGAACCTTTCTTT. Its translation is CASSFTLNTEPFF.